This T cell receptor beta chain was documented in a study of OX40 agonist ivuxolimab in advanced cancers. The wider study: In this cohort, patients received ivuxolimab, an agonistic anti-OX40 (CD134) antibody. Regarding the study as a whole: CD8+ T cells showed, on average, more clonal expansion than CD4+ cells. Among expanded peripheral T cells, antigen specificity went undetermined.

Patients with autoimmune history or systemic immunosuppression were excluded. Profiling relied on immunoSEQ multiplex PCR, and the TCRdb table lists in-frame clones only, not all of them. The sample holds about 68,000 clones; roughly 84% are singletons and the top ten take around 0.68%. Trimming at V came to 3 bases and at J to 8 bases, leaving 9 bases not matched to a gene. This CDR3 is built from 14 residues. Germline-derived CDR1 and CDR2 are SGHAT and FQDESV (reference sequence). This clone showed up just a few times. Its antigen is undetermined. The rearrangement uses TRBV11-1 and TRBJ1-2; TRBD1 matches 7 bases. This receptor was obtained from an adult with an advanced solid tumor such as melanoma, head and neck, liver or kidney cancer. The material sequenced was CD4+ or CD8+ T cells sorted from blood, taken in a trial of the OX40 agonist ivuxolimab. The CDR3 sequence is CASSFSRQGRGYTF. The CDR3 nucleotides read TGTGCCAGCAGCTTCAGTCGACAGGGAAGGGGCTACACCTTC. The entire variable domain, with the rest obtained from reference TRBV11-1 and TRBJ1-2, is as follows: EAEVAQSPRYKITEKSQAVAFWCDPISGHATLYWYRQILGQGPELLVQFQDESVVDDSQLPKDRFSAERLKGVDSTLKIQPAELGDSAMYLCASSFSRQGRGYTFGSGTRLTVV.